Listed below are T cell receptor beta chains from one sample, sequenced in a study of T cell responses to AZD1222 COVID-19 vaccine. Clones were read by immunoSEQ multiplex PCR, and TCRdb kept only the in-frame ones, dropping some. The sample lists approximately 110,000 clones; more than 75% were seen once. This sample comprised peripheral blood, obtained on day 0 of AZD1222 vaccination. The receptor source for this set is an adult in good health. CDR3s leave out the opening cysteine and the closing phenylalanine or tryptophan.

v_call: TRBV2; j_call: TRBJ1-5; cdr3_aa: ASSGVYSNQPQH
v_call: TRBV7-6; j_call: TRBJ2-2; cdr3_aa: ASSYPYGSNTGELF
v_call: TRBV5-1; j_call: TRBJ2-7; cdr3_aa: ASSSGDHSYEQY
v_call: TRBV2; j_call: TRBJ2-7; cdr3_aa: ASKGSGAYEQY
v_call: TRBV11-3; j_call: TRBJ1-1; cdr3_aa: ASSLDDRSNTEAF
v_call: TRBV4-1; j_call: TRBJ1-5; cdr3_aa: ASSQVGDNQPQH
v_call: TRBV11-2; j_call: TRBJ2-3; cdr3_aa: ASSFGGGKSDTQY
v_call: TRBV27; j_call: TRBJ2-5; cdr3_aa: ASSLLGTSGETQY
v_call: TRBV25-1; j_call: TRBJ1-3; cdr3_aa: ASNNRGRTSGNTIY
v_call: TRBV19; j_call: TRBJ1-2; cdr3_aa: ASSPPSQGGMYGYT
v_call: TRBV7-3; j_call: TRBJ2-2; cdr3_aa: ASSLVQGSGELF
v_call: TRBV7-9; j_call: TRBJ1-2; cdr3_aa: ASSAMRASDYGYT
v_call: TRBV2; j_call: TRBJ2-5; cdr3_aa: ASSETSGRWWETQY
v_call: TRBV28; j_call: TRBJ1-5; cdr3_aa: ASRTDRALSNQPQH
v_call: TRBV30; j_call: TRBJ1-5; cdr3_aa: AWGPGGRQPQH
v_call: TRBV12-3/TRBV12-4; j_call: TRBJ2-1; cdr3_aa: ASTSGYEQF
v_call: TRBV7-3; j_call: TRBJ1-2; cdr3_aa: ASSAMGQGRGYT
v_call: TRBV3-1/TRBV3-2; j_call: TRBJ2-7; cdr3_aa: ASNLRRPVPHPEQY
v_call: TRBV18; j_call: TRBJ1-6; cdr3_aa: ASSLDRFNSPLH
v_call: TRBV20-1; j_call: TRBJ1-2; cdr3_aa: SASRVVAGGDPDYGYT
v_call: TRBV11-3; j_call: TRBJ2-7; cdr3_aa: ASSDPGLAGAKY
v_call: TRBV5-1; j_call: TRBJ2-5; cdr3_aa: ASSLGLAGGQETQY
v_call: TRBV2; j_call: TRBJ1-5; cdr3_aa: ASSDWGQPQH
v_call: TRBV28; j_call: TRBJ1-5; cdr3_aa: ASSLQSNQPQH
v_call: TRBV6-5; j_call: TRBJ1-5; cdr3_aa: ASSYSNNQPQH
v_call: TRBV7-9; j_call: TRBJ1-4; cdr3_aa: ASSSRQGATNEKLF
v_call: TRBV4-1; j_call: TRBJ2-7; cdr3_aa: ASSQGPGLDEQY
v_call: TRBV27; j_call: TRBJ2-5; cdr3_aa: ASSLGLSTGIETQY
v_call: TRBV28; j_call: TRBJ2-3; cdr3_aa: ASSLQGADTQY
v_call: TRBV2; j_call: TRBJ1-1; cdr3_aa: ASRTTYAGTEAF
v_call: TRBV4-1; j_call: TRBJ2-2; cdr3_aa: ASSQLGLAGGTGELF
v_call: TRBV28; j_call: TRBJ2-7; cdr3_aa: ASSLVSSYEQY
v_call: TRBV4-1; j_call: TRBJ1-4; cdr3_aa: ASSQDADSRGEKLF
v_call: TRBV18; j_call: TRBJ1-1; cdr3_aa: ASSPPSGGLLNTEAF
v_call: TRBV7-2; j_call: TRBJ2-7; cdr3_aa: ASSEMAVHEQY
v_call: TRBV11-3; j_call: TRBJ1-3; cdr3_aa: ASSLARSSGNTIY
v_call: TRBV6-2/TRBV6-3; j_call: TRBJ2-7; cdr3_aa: ASSYFDWGEQY
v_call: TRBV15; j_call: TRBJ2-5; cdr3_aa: ATSRDFRGGETQY
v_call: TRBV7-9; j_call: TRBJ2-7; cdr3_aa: ASSSSGTLIYEQY
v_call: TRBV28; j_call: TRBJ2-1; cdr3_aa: ASSLAGTWSSYNEQF
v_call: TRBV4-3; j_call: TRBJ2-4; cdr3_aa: ASSQDPVAKNIQY
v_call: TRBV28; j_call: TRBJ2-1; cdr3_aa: ASTSAGQVLSYNEQF
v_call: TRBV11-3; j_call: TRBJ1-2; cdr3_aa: ASSLDRGHGYT
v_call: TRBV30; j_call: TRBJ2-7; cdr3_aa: AWSVGTASSYEQY
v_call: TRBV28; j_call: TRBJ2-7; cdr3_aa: ASSFIGDTYEQY
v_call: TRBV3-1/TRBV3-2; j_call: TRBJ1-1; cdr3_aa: ASSQEYRATEAF
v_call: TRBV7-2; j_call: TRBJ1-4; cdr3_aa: ASSQDGQYREKLF
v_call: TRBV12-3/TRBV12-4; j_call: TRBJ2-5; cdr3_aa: ASTRGETQY
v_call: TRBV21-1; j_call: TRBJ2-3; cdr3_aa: ASSVRGQRVADTQY
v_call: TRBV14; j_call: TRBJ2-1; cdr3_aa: ASSQVNPLQF
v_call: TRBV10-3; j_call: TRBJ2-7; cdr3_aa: AIRGTSGEQY
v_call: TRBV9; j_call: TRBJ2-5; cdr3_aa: ASSPSGGLQETQY
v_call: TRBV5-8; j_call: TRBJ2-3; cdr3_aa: ASSFKTGGTDTQY
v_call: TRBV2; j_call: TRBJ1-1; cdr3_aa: ASSDNEAF
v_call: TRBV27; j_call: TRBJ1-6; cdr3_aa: ASSLSRDSDGSPLH
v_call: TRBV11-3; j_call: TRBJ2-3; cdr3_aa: ASSLAHGRLTDTQY
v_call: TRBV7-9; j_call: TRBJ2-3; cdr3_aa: ASSWTSRYTDTQY
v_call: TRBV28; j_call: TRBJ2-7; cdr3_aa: ASSSPSGSSYEQY
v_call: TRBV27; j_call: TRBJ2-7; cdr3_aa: ASSLTVRAYEQY